Below, 20 T cell receptor beta chains from the same sample are listed, as sequenced in a study of shared clonotypes between healthy human individuals. Data came from immunoSEQ multiplex PCR; TCRdb stores just in-frame clones and leaves some out. Among some 490,000 clones listed, about 72% were seen once. Sequencing was done on a sample of PBMCs. The source of these receptors is a woman aged 35 to 49 in good health. Some clones in this sample may be carry-over from other donors' samples.

V and J are TRBV6-4 and TRBJ2-1; TRBD2 matches 10 bases. Trimming at V came to 6 bases and at J to 5 bases, leaving 4 bases not matched to a gene. The CDR3 runs 14 residues. CDR1 and CDR2 (germline): MRHNA, SNTAGT. The CDR3 protein is CASSRTSGHNEQFF. The CDR3 DNA is TGTGCCAGCAGCCGGACTAGCGGACACAATGAGCAGTTCTTC.

The chain is built from TRBV6-1 and TRBJ1-1; D not resolved. Trimming took off 0 bases at V and 8 bases at J, with 13 bases between the two ends. The CDR3 length is 14 residues. The V gene's germline CDR1 is MNHNS and CDR2 SASEGT. The CDR3 nucleotides are TGTGCCAGCAGTGAAGCGCTTCGACAAGCGGAAGCTTTCTTT. Translation gives CASSEALRQAEAFF.

J is TRBJ1-2 and V is TRBV2, with a weak D call TRBD1 (5 bases). Looked up from germline, CDR1 is SNHLY and CDR2 is FYNNEI. The length of the CDR3 is 13 residues. Trimming left V 3 bases short and J 7 bases short, with 12 bases between. The CDR3 is CASSEQGGAGYTF. Written as DNA, the CDR3 is TGTGCCAGCAGTGAGCAGGGAGGGGCTGGCTACACCTTC.

The chain combines TRBV9 with TRBJ1-1; no definite D call. The CDR3 has 13 residues. Per the germline V gene, CDR1 is SGDLS and CDR2 is YYNGEE. The ends were cut back, 2 bases at V and 3 bases at J, with 8 bases in the middle. In DNA form, the CDR3 reads TGTGCCAGCAGCGTCGGACTGTACACTGAAGCTTTCTTT. Translating it yields CASSVGLYTEAFF.

This chain uses TRBV6-6 with TRBJ2-1, with TRBD1 identical over 7 bases. V shed 8 bases, J shed 4 bases, and the junction held 5 bases outside the gene matches. This CDR3 region has 13 residues. The germline V gene encodes CDR1 MNHNY and CDR2 SVGAGI (reference sequence). The CDR3 DNA reads TGTGCCAGCTCGACAGGGTTTTACAATGAGCAGTTCTTC. This sequence encodes CASSTGFYNEQFF.

J is TRBJ2-3 and V is TRBV30; D might be TRBD2 (6 bases). The CDR3 runs to 15 residues. Trimming cost V 4 bases and J 4 bases, with 18 bases left between them. The germline gives CDR1 GTSNPN, CDR2 SVGIG (reference sequence). The CDR3 DNA follows: TGTGCCTGGACCCCAGGAGGGGCAGGTGCAGATACGCAGTATTTT. Amino acid sequence: CAWTPGGAGADTQYF.

The chain employs TRBV19 and TRBJ2-1; D possibly corresponds to TRBD2 (5 bases). CDR1 is LNHDA and CDR2 is SQIVND in the germline V gene (reference sequence). This CDR3 spans 14 amino acids. V gave up 4 bases and J gave up 2 bases, with 9 bases separating them. For the CDR3, the DNA is TGTGCCAGTAGTAACCGGGGTGCCTACAATGAGCAGTTCTTC. Its translation: CASSNRGAYNEQFF.

Remarks on this clone: Just one base apart from a much larger clone, this may be a read error. The gene calls are TRBV7-2 and TRBJ2-1; TRBD2 might be the D (6 bases). The germline V gene has CDR1 SGHTA and CDR2 FQGNSA. V was clipped by 4 bases and J by 6 bases, with 16 bases between them. CDR3 length equals 15 residues. The DNA for the CDR3 is TGTGCCAGCAGCTACCGGAGGGCGACTGTCAATGAGCAGTTCTTC. Translated: CASSYRRATVNEQFF.

The chain employs TRBV25-1 and TRBJ2-7; 8 nucleotides agree with TRBD1. V lost 1 base, J lost 4 bases, and 6 bases stayed unmatched. Germline V gives CDR1 MGHDK, CDR2 SYGVNS. The CDR3 is 15 amino acids. The CDR3 DNA sequence: TGTGCCAGCAGTGAATGGAGGCAGGGGGCGTACGAGCAGTACTTC. Translating gives CASSEWRQGAYEQYF.

This clone has a count of ten or more. The rearrangement joins TRBV6-1 to TRBJ1-2; the D gene is possibly TRBD1 (5 bases). This CDR3 contains 14 residues. V was clipped by 5 bases and J by 1 base, with 11 bases between them. Germline lookup yields CDR1 MNHNS and CDR2 SASEGT. The CDR3 here is CASSIQGLNYGYTF. DNA of the CDR3: TGTGCCAGCAGTATCCAGGGACTTAACTATGGCTACACCTTC.

The chain is built from TRBV4-2 and TRBJ2-3; TRBD2 agrees at 13 bases. This CDR3 spans 18 amino acids. The junction had 7 bases not matched to a gene; V was cut back by 0 bases and J by 4 bases. CDR1 is LGHNA, CDR2 YNFKEQ, per germline. CDR3 sequence (DNA): TGTGCCAGCAGCCAAGAACTAGCGGGAGGGGCCGCTGCAGATACGCAGTATTTT. This translates into CASSQELAGGAAADTQYF.

This chain links TRBV4-1 with TRBJ2-7, with TRBD2 identical over 11 bases. Per the germline V gene, CDR1 is MGHRA and CDR2 is YSYEKL. The CDR3 covers 17 residues. V lost 4 bases to trimming and J lost 0 bases; unmatched junction nucleotides: 8. This chain's CDR3 is CASSRDSTSGASYEQYF. CDR3 nucleotide sequence: TGCGCCAGCAGCCGAGATTCGACTAGCGGGGCCTCCTACGAGCAGTACTTC.

The chain employs TRBV28 and TRBJ2-5, with 11 bases aligning to TRBD2. CDR1 is MDHEN and CDR2 is SYDVKM in the germline V gene. This CDR3 is 18 amino acids long. Trimming cost V 3 bases and J 2 bases; bases outside gene matches: 11. CDR3 nucleotides: TGTGCCAGCAGTTTGCCCCCCGAGACTAGCGGGGAACAAGAGACCCAGTACTTC. Translating it yields CASSLPPETSGEQETQYF.

Only one count was recorded for this clone. This chain uses TRBV6-6 with TRBJ2-7; no firm D call. Germline CDR1 reads MNHNY; CDR2 reads SVGAGI (reference sequence). V was shortened by 9 bases and J by 1 base, with 13 bases between the two germline ends. The CDR3 runs 13 residues. The CDR3 DNA reads TGTGCCAGTTCTCTGGGTCTTTCCTACGAGCAGTACTTC. Translating it yields CASSLGLSYEQYF.

The chain uses TRBV9 and TRBJ2-1; 7 bases are a match to TRBD1. Germline V gene data show CDR1 as SGDLS and CDR2 as YYNGEE. J lost 8 bases, V lost 3 bases, and 11 bases had no gene match. There are 15 residues in the CDR3. For the CDR3, the DNA is TGTGCCAGCAGCGAAGGGACAGCGACGACCCATGAGCAGTTCTTC. Protein sequence: CASSEGTATTHEQFF.

This clone was seen only a few times. The chain combines TRBV6-1 with TRBJ1-4; 7 positions match TRBD1. The CDR3 sequence is 14 residues long. J lost 8 bases, V lost 6 bases, and 9 bases had no gene match. CDR1 and CDR2 (germline): MNHNS, SASEGT. The CDR3 here is CASSAGQGGEKLFF. The CDR3 nucleotides are TGTGCCAGCAGCGCCGGGCAGGGGGGCGAAAAACTGTTTTTT.

The CDR3 loop reads CAWSNNRGLKGEKLFF. The CDR3 region has the DNA TGTGCCTGGAGTAATAACAGGGGACTGAAAGGAGAAAAACTGTTTTTT. The J gene is TRBJ1-4, the V gene TRBV30; TRBD1 agrees at 7 bases. V shed 2 bases and J 8 bases; nucleotides not matched to a gene: 14. Germline assignment: CDR1 GTSNPN and CDR2 SVGIG (reference sequence). The CDR3 consists of 16 residues.

The chain couples TRBV27 to TRBJ2-5; 8 positions match TRBD1. The CDR3 totals 15 residues. Germline CDR1 reads MNHEY; CDR2 reads SMNVEV (reference sequence). V trimming: 5 bases; J trimming: 1 base; junction bases outside the gene matches: 6. CDR3 DNA: TGTGCCAGCAGTCCAGGGGGCGTTCGCCAAGAGACCCAGTACTTC. Translated: CASSPGGVRQETQYF.

The chain employs TRBV6-1 and TRBJ2-1; 13 bases match TRBD2. This CDR3 contains 15 residues. CDR1 and CDR2 (germline): MNHNS, SASEGT. Trimming cost V 5 bases and J 4 bases; bases outside gene matches: 2. The CDR3 nucleotides are TGTGCCAGCAGTCGGACTAGCGGGAGTTACAATGAGCAGTTCTTC. Residues: CASSRTSGSYNEQFF.

This clone has more than one count but fewer than ten. This rearrangement joins TRBV7-9 to TRBJ2-5, with 7 bases lining up with TRBD2. The V gene end was trimmed by 6 bases and the J gene end by 2 bases; junction bases not matched to a gene: 6. Germline V gene sequence: CDR1 SEHNR, CDR2 FQNEAQ (reference sequence). There are 14 residues in the CDR3. In DNA form, the CDR3 reads TGTGCCAGCAGGAGCGGGACCACGCAAGAGACCCAGTACTTC. This sequence encodes CASRSGTTQETQYF.